This T cell receptor (beta chain) appears in the sequencing data of a study of T cell responses to AZD1222 COVID-19 vaccine. Profiled with immunoSEQ multiplex PCR; TCRdb holds only in-frame clones, not every one. Of 120,000 or so clones detected, around nine tenths appear once; the ten largest clones hold approximately 30%. Germline CDR1 is KGHDR and CDR2 is SFDVKD. The V gene lost 4 bases and the J gene lost 5 bases, with 10 bases spanning the gap. The CDR3 totals 13 residues. The chain uses TRBV24-1 and TRBJ1-2, with a possible D match to TRBD1 (5 bases). Material: peripheral blood, obtained on day 0 of AZD1222 vaccination. This clonotype was obtained from an adult in good health. This CDR3 reads CATSDRVSYGYTF. The CDR3 nucleotides are TGTGCCACCAGTGACAGGGTAAGTTATGGCTACACCTTC.